Sequencing of this TCR beta chain was carried out in a study of T cell repertoires in cytomegalovirus infection. TCRdb re-called the reads through MiXCR, storing one row per CDR3 protein. Of some 940,000 distinct CDR3 sequences in the sample, roughly 30% were seen once. Regarding this clonotype: The antigen remains unidentified. Possible read error: a much larger clone is one base away.

Germline V gene sequence: CDR1 SGHVS, CDR2 FNYEAQ. The CDR3 covers 18 residues. The V gene is TRBV7-6, the J gene TRBJ2-3; 9 bases fit TRBD2. This specimen was cultured CD8+ T cells from PBMCs, taken from culture after CMV antigen stimulation. The source of this sequence is a human donor in good health (CMV status not recorded). Some clones in this sample may be carry-over from other donors' samples. The CDR3 loop is CANSLDAPSGASTDTQYF. As DNA, the CDR3 is TGTGCCAACAGCTTAGACGCTCCTAGCGGGGCTAGCACAGATACGCAGTATTTT.